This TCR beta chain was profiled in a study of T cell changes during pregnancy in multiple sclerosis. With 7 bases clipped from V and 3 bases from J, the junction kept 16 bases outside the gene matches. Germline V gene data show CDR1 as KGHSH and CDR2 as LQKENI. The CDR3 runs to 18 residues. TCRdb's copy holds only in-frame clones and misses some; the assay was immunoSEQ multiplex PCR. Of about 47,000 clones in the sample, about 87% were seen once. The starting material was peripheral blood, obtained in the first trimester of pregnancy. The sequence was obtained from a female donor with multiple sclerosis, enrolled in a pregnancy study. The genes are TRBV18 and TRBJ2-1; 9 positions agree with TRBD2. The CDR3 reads CASFTGAGGPINYNEQFF. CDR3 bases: TGTGCCAGCTTTACCGGGGCGGGGGGGCCGATCAACTACAATGAGCAGTTCTTC.